Listed here are 13 T cell receptor beta chains from one sample, sequenced in a study of T-cell reconstitution after alpha-beta-depleted transplantation in children. TCRbeta library construction was performed incorporating unique molecular identifiers. TCRdb independently ran MiXCR on the PCR reads; one entry per CDR3 protein. The table has 550,000 to 800,000 distinct CDR3 sequences, around 13% seen once; the top ten hold 0.79%. Here the sequenced sample was PBMCs, taken before TCRalphabeta/CD19-depleted stem cell transplant. Source of these receptors: a girl aged 2 to 10 with congenital amegakaryocytic thrombocytopenia, due to receive a stem cell transplant.

A word on this clonotype: A much larger clonotype is one base distant, so this may be a read error. V gene TRBV5-1 combines with J gene TRBJ2-3, with no clear D. V was pared by 2 bases and J by 4 bases, with 17 bases between. From germline, CDR1 is SGHRS and CDR2 YFSETQ. The CDR3 has 16 residues. CDR3 coding DNA: TGCGCCAGCAGCTTCCGGCACCTCCAAAGGTCAGATACGCAGTATTTT. It is translated as CASSFRHLQRSDTQYF.

The gene calls are TRBV30 and TRBJ2-3; D unresolved. With 3 bases removed from V and 4 bases from J, the gap between germline ends came to 8 bases. The CDR3 has 12 residues. Germline V gene lookup returns CDR1 GTSNPN and CDR2 SVGIG (reference sequence). CDR3 protein: CAWRIGADTQYF. CDR3 bases: TGTGCCTGGAGAATCGGAGCAGATACGCAGTATTTT.

The table lists this clonotype with many counts. This chain uses TRBV5-1 with TRBJ2-3; 11 nucleotides agree with TRBD2. The V segment lost 3 bases and the J segment 2 bases; nucleotides outside the gene matches: 5. The germline V gene has CDR1 SGHRS and CDR2 YFSETQ. This CDR3 has 16 amino acids. CDR3 protein: CASSSGLADYTDTQYF. The CDR3 bases are TGCGCCAGCAGCTCGGGACTAGCGGACTACACAGATACGCAGTATTTT.

There are many counts of this clonotype. The chain couples TRBV10-3 to TRBJ1-5, with 11 positions matching TRBD1. The trim removed 10 bases at V and 7 bases at J, leaving 6 bases unmatched. Germline CDR1 and CDR2: ENHRY and SYGVKD. The CDR3 runs 13 residues. CDR3 nucleotides: TGTGCCACCGGGACAGGGGGGGGACAGCCCCAGCATTTT. Translated, it gives CATGTGGGQPQHF.

Only a few counts were recorded for this clonotype. V usage is TRBV3-1 and J usage is TRBJ2-5, with D maybe TRBD1 (6 bases). Between the trimmed V and J ends, which lost 4 bases and 2 bases, there was a span of 17 bases. The length of the CDR3 is 16 residues. Looked up from germline, CDR1 is LGHDT and CDR2 is YNNKEL (reference sequence). The CDR3 spells CASSPPWGTIQETQYF. As DNA, the CDR3 is TGTGCCAGCAGCCCCCCGTGGGGGACAATACAAGAGACCCAGTACTTC.

This clonotype has ten or more counts. The rearrangement links TRBV20-1 to TRBJ2-3; D gene uncertain. The V end was cut by 5 bases, the J end by 8 bases, with 8 bases between. Germline V CDR1 and CDR2: DFQATT, SNEGSKA (reference sequence). This CDR3 contains 10 residues. The CDR3 DNA follows: TGCAGTGCTGCCTATAGTACGCAGTATTTT. Translation gives CSAAYSTQYF.

This clonotype was picked up a small number of times. V and J are TRBV7-8 and TRBJ2-1; no clear D gene. The length of the CDR3 is 14 residues. Germline V gene data show CDR1 as SGHVS and CDR2 as FQNEAQ. The V end lost 1 base, the J end lost 8 bases, and 12 bases lay between the germline ends. Here the CDR3 reads CASSLDTVGYEQFF. The CDR3 region has the DNA TGTGCCAGCAGCTTAGATACGGTGGGCTATGAGCAGTTCTTC. The full variable domain, completed using reference TRBV7-8 and TRBJ2-1, is GAGVSQSPRYKVAKRGQDVALRCDPISGHVSLFWYQQALGQGPEFLTYFQNEAQLDKSGLPSDRFFAERPEGSVSTLKIQRTQQEDSAVYLCASSLDTVGYEQFFGPGTRLTVL.

This clonotype was found a few times. This chain links TRBV5-5 with TRBJ1-1; D gene uncertain. Germline V gene lookup returns CDR1 SGHKS and CDR2 YYEKEE (reference sequence). The CDR3 has 13 amino acids. The germline V and J ends were trimmed by 4 bases and 1 base, with 8 bases remaining between them. This chain's CDR3 is CASSGDRNTEAFF. The CDR3 nucleotides are TGTGCCAGCAGCGGCGACCGGAACACTGAAGCTTTCTTT.

Ten or more counts support this clonotype. The V gene is TRBV6-5, the J gene TRBJ2-5; D gene uncertain. CDR1 and CDR2 (germline): MNHEY, SVGAGI. V shed 7 bases and J shed 2 bases, with 8 bases lying between them. The length of the CDR3 is 12 residues. CDR3 residues: CASKAAQETQYF. The CDR3, as DNA: TGTGCCAGCAAGGCAGCGCAAGAGACCCAGTACTTC.

This clonotype was seen many times. The chain carries TRBV20-1 and TRBJ2-7; TRBD2 aligns across 7 bases. V shed 3 bases, J shed 4 bases, and the junction held 6 bases outside the gene matches. The CDR3 is 13 residues long. Germline lookup yields CDR1 DFQATT and CDR2 SNEGSKA (reference sequence). CDR3: CSASAGELYEQYF. The DNA for the CDR3 is TGCAGTGCTAGCGCGGGAGAGCTATACGAGCAGTACTTC.

This clonotype was seen ten or more times. V gene TRBV20-1 combines with J gene TRBJ1-5; 8 nucleotides match TRBD1. There are 15 residues in the CDR3. Germline values: CDR1 DFQATT, CDR2 SNEGSKA (reference sequence). V shed 5 bases and J 2 bases; nucleotides not matched to a gene: 8. This CDR3 reads CSAPRQGFCNQPQHF. In DNA form, the CDR3 reads TGCAGTGCTCCCCGACAGGGGTTTTGCAATCAGCCCCAGCATTTT.

There are many counts of this clonotype. CDR3 sequence reads: CSARGDRTTDTQYF. CDR3 DNA: TGCAGTGCTAGGGGGGACAGAACCACAGATACGCAGTATTTT. The chain couples TRBV20-1 to TRBJ2-3, with TRBD1 matching 7 bases. CDR3 size: 14 residues. V was pared by 3 bases and J by 2 bases, with 5 bases of the junction left unmatched. The germline V gene encodes CDR1 DFQATT and CDR2 SNEGSKA (reference sequence).

This clonotype was detected many times. V usage is TRBV20-1 and J usage is TRBJ1-1; 9 bases map to TRBD1. Trimming cost V 0 bases and J 1 base; bases outside gene matches: 6. The CDR3 totals 16 residues. Germline values: CDR1 DFQATT, CDR2 SNEGSKA (reference sequence). The CDR3, as DNA: TGCAGTGCTAGAGATCGGGACAGGGAGACGAACACTGAAGCTTTCTTT. This sequence encodes CSARDRDRETNTEAFF.